This T cell receptor beta chain comes out of a study of OX40 agonist ivuxolimab in advanced cancers. As for the study more broadly: Ivuxolimab was an agonistic, fully human IgG2 monoclonal antibody directed against OX40 (CD134), a costimulatory receptor. Intravenous ivuxolimab was administered to patients every 2 weeks at six dose levels: 0.01, 0.1, 0.3, 1.5, 3 and 10 mg/kg. Of the 50 to 55 patients in dose escalation, about 19 had hepatocellular carcinoma, some 15 had melanoma, 9 had renal cell carcinoma and 9 had head and neck cancer. In the dose-escalation cohort, 82.7% of patients were male, and the mean age was around 60 years, with a range of 23 to 79. Patients were allowed to have had prior anti-PD-1, anti-PD-L1 or anti-CTLA-4 therapy, and approximately 40% of the dose-escalation patients had been treated with checkpoint inhibitors. Partial responses occurred in three dose-escalation patients, of whom one had hepatocellular carcinoma and two had cutaneous melanoma. The point of sequencing TCRbeta in the periphery was to test whether ivuxolimab changed TCR sequence diversity and drove clonal T-cell expansion. The monotherapy dose-escalation portion (N = 52 patients) of the phase I ivuxolimab trial is reported in the paper.

Overall study outcomes, separate from this receptor: Antigen specificity was not determined for the clonally expanded peripheral T cells. In partial responders in the 0.1-3.0 mg/kg groups, normalized peripheral clonal expansion was found to be among the lowest, especially among CD8+ T cells. After ivuxolimab, expanded clones were on average more numerous among CD8+ T cells than among CD4+ T cells. At doses of 0.1 to 3.0 mg/kg, clonal expansion of both CD4+ and CD8+ T cells in blood was seen between baseline and week 6. Low levels of normalized T-cell clonal expansion were also seen in some patients who did not respond.

For sequencing of the TCRbeta CDR3 region, genomic DNA was extracted from the sorted cells. The immunoSEQ Assay was used for sequencing of TCRbeta CDR3 regions. Entries here come from immuneACCESS through TCRdb and include only in-frame sequences with V and J called. Some clones fail to appear in such tables; in the studies checked, an unresolved V gene covers under half of the shortfall, and the cause of the remainder is unknown. For this sample there are 65,000 to 90,000 clones; roughly 89% appear just once. The ten largest clones take up 6.5% to 8.5% of the sample. Here V drops 5 bases and J drops 8 bases, and the junction holds 18 bases not matched to any gene. The CDR3 covers 17 residues, taking in both the cysteine and the phenylalanine. The sequence is cut down to CDR3 DNA, 51 bases in frame from base 1. Reading the germline V gene gives CDR1 SNHLY and CDR2 FYNNEI. About this clone itself: Its antigen is currently not known. Base qualities are missing; no much larger clone stands one base away.

The trial excluded patients who had a history of autoimmune disease or were on systemic immunosuppression. Peripheral blood for TCR sequencing was collected from all dose cohorts at baseline, on cycle 4 day 1, and on cycle 7 day 1. Samples came from an open-label, multicenter, first-in-human phase I dose-escalation trial of ivuxolimab. Adults with locally advanced or metastatic melanoma, renal cell, hepatocellular, or head and neck squamous cell carcinoma were enrolled in the trial. Before TCR sequencing, CD4+ T cells and CD8+ T cells from peripheral blood were sorted into separate populations. The starting material was CD4+ or CD8+ T cells sorted from blood, obtained in a trial of the OX40 agonist ivuxolimab. In this chain, TRBV2 is recombined with TRBJ2-1; TRBD1 aligns with 7 central bases. The clonotype originates from an adult with an advanced solid tumor such as melanoma, head and neck, liver or kidney cancer. The CDR3 sequence is CASSLLSRGPAWDEQFF. In nucleotides, the sequence is TGTGCCAGCAGTCTCCTCTCGAGGGGGCCAGCGTGGGATGAGCAGTTCTTC. Supplemented by the reference TRBV2 and TRBJ2-1 proteins around the CDR3, the complete variable domain is EPEVTQTPSHQVTQMGQEVILRCVPISNHLYFYWYRQILGQKVEFLVSFYNNEISEKSEIFDDQFSVERPDGSNFTLKIRSTKLEDSAMYFCASSLLSRGPAWDEQFFGPGTRLTVL.